Each of the 16 T cell receptor beta chains below was sequenced from the same sample in a study of chemoradiotherapy in HPV16-positive cancers. Profiling relied on immunoSEQ multiplex PCR, and the TCRdb table lists in-frame clones only, not all of them. The data contain about 19,000 clones, around four fifths of them singletons. Sequenced here: blood, sampled from a patient who underwent chemoradiotherapy. These receptor sequences come from a human donor with HPV-associated anogenital cancer.

This chain links TRBV29-1 with TRBJ2-7; no clear D. The CDR3 length is 12 residues. CDR1 and CDR2 (germline): SQVTM, ANQGSEA. The V end lost 3 bases, the J end lost 2 bases, and 8 bases lay between the germline ends. CDR3 in DNA: TGCAGCGTTGAGATCCCTACCTACGAGCAGTACTTC. This translates into CSVEIPTYEQYF.

The V and J genes are TRBV19 and TRBJ2-5; D gene ambiguous. Germline V gene data show CDR1 as LNHDA and CDR2 as SQIVND (reference sequence). Deletions cut 1 base from V and 4 bases from J, with 4 bases between. This CDR3 has 12 residues. CDR3: CASSIAGETQYF. The CDR3 DNA reads TGTGCCAGTAGTATAGCCGGAGAGACCCAGTACTTC.

The rearrangement joins TRBV4-1 to TRBJ1-1, with D possibly being TRBD1 (6 bases). The length of the CDR3 is 14 residues. With 4 bases removed from V and 4 bases from J, the gap between germline ends came to 13 bases. Germline values: CDR1 MGHRA, CDR2 YSYEKL. CDR3 residues: CASSPKGGGTEAFF. The CDR3 DNA sequence: TGCGCCAGCAGCCCAAAGGGGGGGGGCACTGAAGCTTTCTTT.

V gene TRBV10-2 combines with J gene TRBJ1-1, with D maybe TRBD1 (5 bases). Germline V lookup: CDR1 WSHSY, CDR2 SAAADI. There are 12 residues in the CDR3. Trimming took 6 bases from V and 3 from J, leaving 8 bases between them. The CDR3 nucleotides read TGCGCCAGCAGGGTAGGGGACACTGAAGCTTTCTTT. This gives the protein CASRVGDTEAFF.

The chain recombines TRBV7-2 with TRBJ1-3, with unresolved D. The V gene lost 2 bases and the J gene lost 3 bases, with 14 bases spanning the gap. The CDR3 loop spans 16 amino acids. Germline loops: CDR1 SGHTA, CDR2 FQGNSA. The CDR3 coding sequence is TGTGCCAGCAGCTTACAGGTGACGGGCTTTGGAAACACCATATATTTT. It translates to CASSLQVTGFGNTIYF. The complete variable domain, with remaining parts taken from reference TRBV7-2 and TRBJ1-3, reads GAGVSQSPSNKVTEKGKDVELRCDPISGHTALYWYRQSLGQGLEFLIYFQGNSAPDKSGLPSDRFSAERTGGSVSTLTIQRTQQEDSAVYLCASSLQVTGFGNTIYFGEGSWLTVV.

The chain uses TRBV29-1 and TRBJ2-1; possibly TRBD2 for D (6 bases). The CDR3 has 11 residues. Per the germline V gene, CDR1 is SQVTM and CDR2 is ANQGSEA. The CDR3 nucleotides are TGCACCACCCTTGGGGGGTGGGAGCAGTTCTTC. Its translation: CTTLGGWEQFF.

This chain connects TRBV5-1 to TRBJ2-3; D call uncertain. Trimming took 3 bases from V and 6 from J, leaving 17 bases between them. Germline V gene data show CDR1 as SGHRS and CDR2 as YFSETQ. The CDR3 has 15 amino acids. The CDR3 sequence: CASSSLVDHADTQYF. Written as DNA, the CDR3 is TGCGCCAGCAGCTCCCTAGTGGACCACGCGGATACGCAGTATTTT.

V is TRBV7-9 and J is TRBJ1-2; D is perhaps TRBD1 (5 bases). The CDR3 covers 17 residues. V lost 5 bases, J lost 5 bases, and 24 bases lay in between. Germline values: CDR1 SEHNR, CDR2 FQNEAQ (reference sequence). The chain's CDR3 is CASSPPQGLTYWYGYTF. CDR3 DNA sequence: TGTGCCAGCAGCCCGCCTCAGGGACTTACATACTGGTATGGCTACACCTTC.

V gene TRBV28 combines with J gene TRBJ1-2; unclear D gene. The ends were cut back, 8 bases at V and 8 bases at J, with 15 bases in the middle. Germline loops: CDR1 MDHEN, CDR2 SYDVKM. CDR3 length: 12 residues. The CDR3 sequence: CASHQSDSGYTF. The DNA for the CDR3 is TGTGCCAGCCACCAATCGGACTCCGGCTACACCTTC.

The chain uses TRBV29-1 and TRBJ1-1, with D unclear. Deletions cut 4 bases from V and 3 bases from J, with 12 bases between. From germline, CDR1 is SQVTM and CDR2 ANQGSEA. The CDR3 has 13 residues. The CDR3 DNA follows: TGCAGCGTTGCTAGGGAAACCTACACTGAAGCTTTCTTT. Protein: CSVARETYTEAFF.

V is TRBV9 and J is TRBJ2-5; 8 positions match TRBD2. The CDR3 is 15 amino acids. Germline V gives CDR1 SGDLS, CDR2 YYNGEE. V shed 0 bases, J shed 1 base, and the junction held 2 bases outside the gene matches. The CDR3 loop is CASSVGTSIQETQYF. The CDR3 DNA is TGTGCCAGCAGCGTAGGGACTAGCATCCAAGAGACCCAGTACTTC.

The V and J genes are TRBV4-1 and TRBJ1-4; TRBD1 matches 8 bases. The CDR3 is 14 residues long. Trimming removed 4 bases from V and 5 bases from J; junction bases left unmatched: 3. Germline V gene sequence: CDR1 MGHRA, CDR2 YSYEKL. CDR3 sequence (DNA): TGCGCCAGCAGCCGGGACAGGATAAATGAAAAACTGTTTTTT. Translating gives CASSRDRINEKLFF.

The chain links TRBV28 to TRBJ2-7; TRBD1 might be the D (6 bases). V was clipped by 8 bases and J by 7 bases, with 27 bases between them. Germline CDR1 MDHEN, CDR2 SYDVKM. This CDR3 has 16 amino acids. CDR3 in DNA: TGTGCCAGCCTGGGGATACAGGGTGAGGGCCCTCGGGAGCAGTACTTC. The encoded protein is CASLGIQGEGPREQYF.

The chain is built from TRBV19 and TRBJ1-5; possibly TRBD1 for D (6 bases). CDR1 is LNHDA and CDR2 is SQIVND in the germline V gene (reference sequence). This CDR3 has 14 amino acids. V was trimmed by 9 bases and J by 3 bases, leaving 15 bases between them. In nucleotides, the CDR3 is TGTGCCAGCAGGGACAAAAACTACAATCAGCCCCAGCATTTT. Protein product: CASRDKNYNQPQHF.

This chain uses TRBV6-4 with TRBJ1-5; TRBD1 agrees at 8 bases. V dropped 0 bases and J dropped 2; count of bases not matched to a gene: 0. CDR1 MRHNA and CDR2 SNTAGT come from the germline V gene. The CDR3 spans 15 residues. CDR3 in DNA: TGTGCCAGCAGTGACTCGGGACAGGGCAATCAGCCCCAGCATTTT. As protein: CASSDSGQGNQPQHF.

J is TRBJ1-2 and V is TRBV5-6, with unresolved D. In germline, CDR1 is SGHDT, CDR2 YYEEEE. This CDR3 spans 14 amino acids. CDR3 region: CASFAEVVDYGYTF. The CDR3 region has the DNA TGTGCTAGTTTCGCGGAGGTAGTGGACTATGGCTACACCTTC.